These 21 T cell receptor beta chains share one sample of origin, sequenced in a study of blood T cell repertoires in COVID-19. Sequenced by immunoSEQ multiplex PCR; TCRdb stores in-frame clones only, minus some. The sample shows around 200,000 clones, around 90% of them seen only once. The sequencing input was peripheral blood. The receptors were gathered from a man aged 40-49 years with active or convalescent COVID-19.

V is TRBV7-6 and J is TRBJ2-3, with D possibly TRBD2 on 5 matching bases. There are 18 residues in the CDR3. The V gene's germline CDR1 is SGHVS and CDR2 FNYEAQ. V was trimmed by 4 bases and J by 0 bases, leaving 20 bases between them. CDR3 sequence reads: CASSSPWEPSTSTDTQYF. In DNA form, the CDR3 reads TGTGCCAGCAGCTCCCCATGGGAGCCCAGCACTAGCACAGATACGCAGTATTTT.

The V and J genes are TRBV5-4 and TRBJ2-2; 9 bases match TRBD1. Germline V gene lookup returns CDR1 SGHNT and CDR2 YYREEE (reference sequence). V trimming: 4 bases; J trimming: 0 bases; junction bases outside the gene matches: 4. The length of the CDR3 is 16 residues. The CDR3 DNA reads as TGTGCCAGCAGCCAACGGGACAGGGCGAACACCGGGGAGCTGTTTTTT. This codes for CASSQRDRANTGELFF.

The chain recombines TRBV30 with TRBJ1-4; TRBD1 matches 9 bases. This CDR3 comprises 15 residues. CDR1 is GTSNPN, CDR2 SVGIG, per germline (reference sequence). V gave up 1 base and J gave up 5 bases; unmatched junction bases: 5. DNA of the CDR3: TGTGCCTGGAGTGGGACAGGGGCGATAAATGAAAAACTGTTTTTT. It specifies CAWSGTGAINEKLFF.

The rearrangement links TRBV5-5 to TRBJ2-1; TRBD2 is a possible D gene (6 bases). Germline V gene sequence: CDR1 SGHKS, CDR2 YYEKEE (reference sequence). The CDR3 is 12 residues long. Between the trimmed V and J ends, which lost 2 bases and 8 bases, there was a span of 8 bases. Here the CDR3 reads CASSFSGDEQFF. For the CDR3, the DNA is TGTGCCAGCAGCTTTTCGGGGGATGAGCAGTTCTTC.

The CDR3 coding sequence is TGTGCCAGTCGCGGGGACAGCTATGGCTACACCTTC. Protein product: CASRGDSYGYTF. The rearrangement links TRBV2 to TRBJ1-2; TRBD1 aligns across 7 bases. The ends lost 9 bases at V and 4 bases at J; junction bases unmatched: 5. The CDR3 totals 12 residues. Germline V gives CDR1 SNHLY, CDR2 FYNNEI.

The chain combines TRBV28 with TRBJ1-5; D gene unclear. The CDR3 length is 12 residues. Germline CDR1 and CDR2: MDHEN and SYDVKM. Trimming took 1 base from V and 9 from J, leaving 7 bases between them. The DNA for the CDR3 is TGTGCCAGCAGTTTATTAGATCGGCCCCAGCATTTT. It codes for CASSLLDRPQHF.

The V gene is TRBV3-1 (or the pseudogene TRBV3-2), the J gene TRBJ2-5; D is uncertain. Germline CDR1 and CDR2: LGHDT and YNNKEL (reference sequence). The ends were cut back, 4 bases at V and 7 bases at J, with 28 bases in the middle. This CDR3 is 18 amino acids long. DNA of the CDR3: TGTGCCAGCAGCCCGATATATCCACGCTCGCGATCCCCAACGACCCAGTACTTC. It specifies CASSPIYPRSRSPTTQYF.

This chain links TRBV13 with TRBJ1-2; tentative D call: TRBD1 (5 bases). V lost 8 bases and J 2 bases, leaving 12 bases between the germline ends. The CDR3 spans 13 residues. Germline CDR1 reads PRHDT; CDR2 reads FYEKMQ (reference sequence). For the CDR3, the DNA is TGTGCCAGCGGGGCAGACCTAAACTATGGCTACACCTTC. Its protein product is CASGADLNYGYTF.

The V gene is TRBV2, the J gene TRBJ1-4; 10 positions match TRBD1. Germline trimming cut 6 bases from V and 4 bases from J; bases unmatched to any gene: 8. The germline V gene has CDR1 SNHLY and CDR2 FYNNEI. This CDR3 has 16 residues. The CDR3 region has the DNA TGTGCCAGCAGCCCCGGGACAGGGGCCCTTAATGAAAAACTGTTTTTT. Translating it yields CASSPGTGALNEKLFF.

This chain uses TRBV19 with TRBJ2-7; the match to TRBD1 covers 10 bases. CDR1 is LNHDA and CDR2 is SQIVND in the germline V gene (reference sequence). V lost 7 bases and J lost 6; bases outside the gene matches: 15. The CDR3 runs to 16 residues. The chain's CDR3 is CASKMTPGQGPGEQYF. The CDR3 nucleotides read TGTGCCAGTAAAATGACTCCGGGACAGGGGCCGGGCGAGCAGTACTTC.

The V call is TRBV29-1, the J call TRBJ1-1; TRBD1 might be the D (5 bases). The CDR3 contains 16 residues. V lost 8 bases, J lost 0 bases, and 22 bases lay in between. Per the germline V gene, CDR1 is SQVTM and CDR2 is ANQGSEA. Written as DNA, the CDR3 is TGCAGCCTACCGGGGGGGGGAACCCCTCTGAACACTGAAGCTTTCTTT. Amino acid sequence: CSLPGGGTPLNTEAFF.

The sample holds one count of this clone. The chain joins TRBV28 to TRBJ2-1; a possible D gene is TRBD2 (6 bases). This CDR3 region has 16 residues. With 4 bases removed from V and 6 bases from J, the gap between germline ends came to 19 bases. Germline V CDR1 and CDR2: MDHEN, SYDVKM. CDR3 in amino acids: CASSSLAQALFNEQFF. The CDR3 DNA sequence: TGTGCCAGCAGTTCCCTAGCGCAGGCGCTTTTCAATGAGCAGTTCTTC. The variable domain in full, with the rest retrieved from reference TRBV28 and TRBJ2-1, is DVKVTQSSRYLVKRTGEKVFLECVQDMDHENMFWYRQDPGLGLRLIYFSYDVKMKEKGDIPEGYSVSREKKERFSLILESASTNQTSMYLCASSSLAQALFNEQFFGPGTRLTVL.

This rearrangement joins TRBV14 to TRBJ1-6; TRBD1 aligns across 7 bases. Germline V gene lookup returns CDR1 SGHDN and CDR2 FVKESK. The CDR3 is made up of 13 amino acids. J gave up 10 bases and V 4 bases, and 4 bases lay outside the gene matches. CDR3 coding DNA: TGTGCCAGCAGCCCGGGACAGAGCTCACCCCTCCACTTT. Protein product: CASSPGQSSPLHF.

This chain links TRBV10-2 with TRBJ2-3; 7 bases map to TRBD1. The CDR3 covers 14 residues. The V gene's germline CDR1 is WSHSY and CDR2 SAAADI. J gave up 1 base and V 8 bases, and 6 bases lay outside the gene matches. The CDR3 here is CASVQGMGTDTQYF. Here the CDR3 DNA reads TGCGCCAGCGTACAGGGGATGGGCACAGATACGCAGTATTTT.

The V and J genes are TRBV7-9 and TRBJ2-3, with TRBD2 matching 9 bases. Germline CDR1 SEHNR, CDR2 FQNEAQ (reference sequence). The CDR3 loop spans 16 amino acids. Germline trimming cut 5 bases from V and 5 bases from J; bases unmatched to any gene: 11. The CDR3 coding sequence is TGTGCCAGCAGCCCGCCCGGGCGGGGGGGCAGAGATACGCAGTATTTT. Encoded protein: CASSPPGRGGRDTQYF.

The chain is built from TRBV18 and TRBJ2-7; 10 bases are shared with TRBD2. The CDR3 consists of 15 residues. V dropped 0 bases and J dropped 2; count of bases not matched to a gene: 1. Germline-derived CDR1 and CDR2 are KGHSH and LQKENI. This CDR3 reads CASSPPLAGAYEQYF. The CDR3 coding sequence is TGTGCCAGCTCACCACCGCTAGCGGGGGCCTACGAGCAGTACTTC.

The CDR3 here is CASSYDDSSTDTQYF. In DNA form, the CDR3 reads TGTGCCAGCAGTTACGATGACTCTAGCACAGATACGCAGTATTTT. The V and J genes are TRBV6-5 and TRBJ2-3; D is ambiguous. Trimming took off 2 bases at V and 0 bases at J, with 9 bases between the two ends. This CDR3 is built from 15 residues. CDR1 is MNHEY, CDR2 SVGAGI, per germline.

In DNA, the CDR3 is TGTGCCAGCTCACGGGCGACTAGCCATGAGCAGTTCTTC. This sequence encodes CASSRATSHEQFF. V and J are TRBV18 and TRBJ2-1, with TRBD2 matching over 7 bases. Germline CDR1 reads KGHSH; CDR2 reads LQKENI. After removal of 4 bases from V and 8 bases from J, the junction contained 5 bases not matched to a gene. The CDR3 is 13 amino acids.

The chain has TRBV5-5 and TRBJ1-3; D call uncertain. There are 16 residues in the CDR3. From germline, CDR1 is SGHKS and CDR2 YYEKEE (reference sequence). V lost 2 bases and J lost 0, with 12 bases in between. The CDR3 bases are TGTGCCAGCAGCTTACCTTACCCGAGCTCTGGAAACACCATATATTTT. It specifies CASSLPYPSSGNTIYF.

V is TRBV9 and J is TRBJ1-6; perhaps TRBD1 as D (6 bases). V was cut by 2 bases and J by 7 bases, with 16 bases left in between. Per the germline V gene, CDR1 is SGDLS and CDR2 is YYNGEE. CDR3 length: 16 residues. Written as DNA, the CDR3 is TGTGCCAGCAGCGTGGGTTACGGGAGGGGGAATTCACCCCTCCACTTT. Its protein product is CASSVGYGRGNSPLHF.

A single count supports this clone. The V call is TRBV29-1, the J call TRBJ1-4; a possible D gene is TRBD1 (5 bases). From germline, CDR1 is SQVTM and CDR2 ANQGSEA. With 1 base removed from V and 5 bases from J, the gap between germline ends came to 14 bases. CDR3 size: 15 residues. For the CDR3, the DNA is TGCAGCGTTGAAGGGTGGCAGGGAGGGAATGAAAAACTGTTTTTT. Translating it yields CSVEGWQGGNEKLFF.